The next 9 T cell receptor beta chains were all read from a single sample in a study of human T cells and chemical hapten exposure. TCRdb fed the RACE reads into MiXCR, producing one record per CDR3 protein. The sample contains 200,000 to 300,000 distinct CDR3 sequences, 7.5% to 10% of which appear only once. Stated time point: pre-sensitization, week 0. Treatment given: therapeutic diphenylcyclopropenone sensitization with weekly scalp DPC. Sequences were derived from whole blood, sampled in connection with sensitization to the hapten diphenylcyclopropenone (DPC). These receptors came from a woman aged 40 to 55 with alopecia areata. Some clones in this sample may be carry-over from other donors' samples.

This clonotype was seen a handful of times. The CDR3 loop is CSARQSGDRNQPQHF. The CDR3 DNA is TGCAGTGCTAGACAGTCGGGGGATCGCAATCAGCCCCAGCATTTT. The V gene is TRBV20-1, the J gene TRBJ1-5; tentative D call: TRBD1 (5 bases). Germline V CDR1 and CDR2: DFQATT, SNEGSKA (reference sequence). The V end lost 2 bases, the J end lost 2 bases, and 13 bases lay between the germline ends. There are 15 residues in the CDR3.

This clonotype was counted ten times or more. The J gene is TRBJ2-3, the V gene TRBV29-1; no firm D call. Between the trimmed V and J ends, which lost 0 bases and 5 bases, there was a span of 9 bases. The CDR3 is 13 residues long. Germline-derived CDR1 and CDR2 are SQVTM and ANQGSEA. CDR3 sequence reads: CSVEDVGEDTQYF. The CDR3 DNA sequence: TGCAGCGTTGAAGACGTAGGCGAAGATACGCAGTATTTT.

This sequence joins TRBV20-1 and TRBJ2-7; the match to TRBD2 covers 12 bases. The V gene end was trimmed by 2 bases and the J gene end by 5 bases; junction bases not matched to a gene: 4. Germline V gene data show CDR1 as DFQATT and CDR2 as SNEGSKA (reference sequence). This CDR3 spans 14 amino acids. The CDR3 DNA is TGCAGTGCTAGATCCGGACTAGCGGGAAACGAGCAGTACTTC. As protein: CSARSGLAGNEQYF.

This clonotype was observed a handful of times. Here the CDR3 DNA reads TGTGCCAGCAGCGTAGAAACTAGCGGGGCCAATGAGCAGTTCTTC. As protein: CASSVETSGANEQFF. The chain joins TRBV9 to TRBJ2-1, with TRBD2 matching over 10 bases. CDR3 size: 15 residues. V lost 0 bases and J lost 6; bases outside the gene matches: 3. Germline V lookup: CDR1 SGDLS, CDR2 YYNGEE. Looking up the rest from reference TRBV9 and TRBJ2-1 gives the full variable domain: DSGVTQTPKHLITATGQRVTLRCSPRSGDLSVYWYQQSLDQGLQFLIQYYNGEERAKGNILERFSAQQFPDLHSELNLSSLELGDSALYFCASSVETSGANEQFFGPGTRLTVL.

J is TRBJ2-3 and V is TRBV6-2 or TRBV6-3; 7 bases line up with TRBD2. The germline gives CDR1 MNHEY, CDR2 SVGEGT. The CDR3 consists of 13 residues. Trimming removed 7 bases from V and 3 bases from J; junction bases left unmatched: 4. CDR3 coding DNA: TGTGCCAGCATGGTGGGGGGGACAGATACGCAGTATTTT. Translating it yields CASMVGGTDTQYF.

This chain links TRBV6-6 with TRBJ1-4; tentatively, D is TRBD1 (5 bases). V was clipped by 4 bases and J by 7 bases, with 19 bases between them. This CDR3 region has 16 residues. From germline, CDR1 is MNHNY and CDR2 SVGAGI (reference sequence). CDR3 in amino acids: CASSFPTGGGSEKLFF. The CDR3 nucleotides read TGTGCCAGCAGTTTCCCCACTGGCGGGGGGAGTGAAAAACTGTTTTTT.

This clonotype was seen a handful of times. V is TRBV6-2 or TRBV6-3 and J is TRBJ1-1; D not certain. The V end was cut by 7 bases, the J end by 0 bases, with 6 bases between. The germline V gene encodes CDR1 MNHEY and CDR2 SVGEGT. The CDR3 has 12 residues. The CDR3 region is CASKLLNTEAFF. The CDR3 DNA follows: TGTGCCAGCAAGCTCCTGAACACTGAAGCTTTCTTT.

This clonotype was counted at least ten times. V usage is TRBV14 and J usage is TRBJ1-5, with a tentative D call TRBD1 (6 bases). This CDR3 spans 15 amino acids. The germline V gene encodes CDR1 SGHDN and CDR2 FVKESK. The V end lost 1 base, the J end lost 1 base, and 8 bases lay between the germline ends. As DNA, the CDR3 is TGTGCCAGCAGCCAAGTAGGGGGGAGCAATCAGCCCCAGCATTTT. This encodes CASSQVGGSNQPQHF.

This rearrangement joins TRBV18 to TRBJ2-1, with no clear D. The germline V gene encodes CDR1 KGHSH and CDR2 LQKENI. The V end was cut by 2 bases, the J end by 5 bases, with 10 bases between. The CDR3 is 14 amino acids. CDR3 bases: TGTGCCAGCTCACCAATGGGCCTTGACAATGAGCAGTTCTTC. Its protein product is CASSPMGLDNEQFF.